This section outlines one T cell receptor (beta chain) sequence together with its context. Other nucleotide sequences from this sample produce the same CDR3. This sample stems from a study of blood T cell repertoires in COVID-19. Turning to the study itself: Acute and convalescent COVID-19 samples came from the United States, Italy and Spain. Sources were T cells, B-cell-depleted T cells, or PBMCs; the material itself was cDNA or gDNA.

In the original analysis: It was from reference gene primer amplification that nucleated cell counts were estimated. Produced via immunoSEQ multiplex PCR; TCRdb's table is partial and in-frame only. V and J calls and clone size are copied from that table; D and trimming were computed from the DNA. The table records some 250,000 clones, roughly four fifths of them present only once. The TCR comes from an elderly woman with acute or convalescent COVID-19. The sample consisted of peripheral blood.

CDR3 in DNA: TGTGCCAGTAGTATAGAGGGGCAGGGGAATCAGCCCCAGCATTTT. This gives the protein CASSIEGQGNQPQHF. The chain combines TRBV19 with TRBJ1-5, with D perhaps TRBD1 (6 bases). CDR3 length equals 15 residues. Deletions cut 0 bases from V and 4 bases from J, with 10 bases between. Looked up from germline, CDR1 is LNHDA and CDR2 is SQIVND (reference sequence).